The rows below give T cell receptor beta chains drawn from one sample of a study of blood T cell repertoires in COVID-19. Assay used: immunoSEQ multiplex PCR; TCRdb lists only in-frame clones, some missing. This sample has roughly 120,000 clones; about 74% occur once, and the top ten carry roughly 8.6%. The sequencing sample was made of peripheral blood. These receptors originate from a human donor in a cohort sampled during active COVID-19. Both conserved end residues are part of each CDR3. D genes are given only for firm matches. Size is omitted from some rows. Given values are once, few, many or a class for expanded clones.

CDR3 protein: CASSPPGFSGANVLTF; CDR3 DNA: TGTGCCAGCAGCCCCCCAGGGTTCTCTGGGGCCAACGTCCTGACTTTC; clone size: .; V gene: TRBV11-3; J gene: TRBJ2-6; D gene: .
CDR3 protein: CASSEAAQETQYF; CDR3 DNA: TGTGCCAGCAGTGAGGCGGCCCAAGAGACCCAGTACTTC; clone size: .; V gene: TRBV2; J gene: TRBJ2-5; D gene: .
CDR3 protein: CASSPDRGYTIYF; CDR3 DNA: TGTGCCAGCAGCCCCGACAGGGGTTACACCATATATTTT; clone size: .; V gene: TRBV7-9; J gene: TRBJ1-3; D gene: TRBD1
CDR3 protein: CASSEGWGRYEQYF; CDR3 DNA: TGTGCCAGCAGTGAAGGCTGGGGGCGATACGAGCAGTACTTC; clone size: .; V gene: TRBV6-1; J gene: TRBJ2-7; D gene: .
CDR3 protein: CASGLNGSPLHF; CDR3 DNA: TGTGCTAGTGGTTTAAACGGTTCACCCCTCCACTTT; clone size: few; V gene: TRBV12-5; J gene: TRBJ1-6; D gene: .
CDR3 protein: CASSPQGALGEKLFF; CDR3 DNA: TGTGCCAGCAGCCCACAGGGGGCGCTCGGGGAAAAACTGTTTTTT; clone size: .; V gene: TRBV11-2; J gene: TRBJ1-4; D gene: TRBD1
CDR3 protein: CASSTVRDTSYEQYF; CDR3 DNA: TGTGCCAGCAGCACAGTCCGGGACACCTCCTACGAGCAGTACTTC; clone size: .; V gene: TRBV9; J gene: TRBJ2-7; D gene: .
CDR3 protein: CASKAGVLSYEQYF; CDR3 DNA: TGTGCCAGTAAAGCGGGAGTGTTATCCTACGAGCAGTACTTC; clone size: once; V gene: TRBV6-5; J gene: TRBJ2-7; D gene: TRBD2
CDR3 protein: CATSRDHRNTEAFF; CDR3 DNA: TGTGCCACCAGCAGAGATCACAGGAACACTGAAGCTTTCTTT; clone size: .; V gene: TRBV15; J gene: TRBJ1-1; D gene: .
CDR3 protein: CASSIRANYGYTF; CDR3 DNA: TGTGCCAGTAGTATCCGAGCTAACTATGGCTACACCTTC; clone size: .; V gene: TRBV19; J gene: TRBJ1-2; D gene: .
CDR3 protein: CASSTPTAEQYF; CDR3 DNA: TGTGCCAGCAGCACCCCCACTGCCGAGCAGTACTTC; clone size: few; V gene: TRBV11-2; J gene: TRBJ2-7; D gene: .
CDR3 protein: CASSYNGQDLNEKLFF; CDR3 DNA: TGTGCCAGCAGTTACAACGGACAGGACCTCAATGAAAAACTGTTTTTT; clone size: .; V gene: TRBV6-2/TRBV6-3; J gene: TRBJ1-4; D gene: TRBD1
CDR3 protein: CSVEGQYTREQYF; CDR3 DNA: TGCAGCGTTGAGGGACAGTATACTCGAGAGCAGTACTTC; clone size: .; V gene: TRBV29-1; J gene: TRBJ2-7; D gene: TRBD1
CDR3 protein: CASSAQTGTIRSYGYTF; CDR3 DNA: TGTGCCAGCAGTGCCCAAACCGGGACTATTCGGTCCTATGGCTACACCTTC; clone size: .; V gene: TRBV6-1; J gene: TRBJ1-2; D gene: .
CDR3 protein: CAWSVRQGITGELFF; CDR3 DNA: TGTGCCTGGAGTGTTCGACAGGGAATAACCGGGGAGCTGTTTTTT; clone size: .; V gene: TRBV30; J gene: TRBJ2-2; D gene: TRBD1
CDR3 protein: CATEGQETQYF; CDR3 DNA: TGTGCCACCGAGGGACAAGAGACCCAGTACTTC; clone size: .; V gene: TRBV6-5; J gene: TRBJ2-5; D gene: .
CDR3 protein: CSVAPVPSGNTIYF; CDR3 DNA: TGCAGCGTTGCCCCCGTCCCCTCTGGAAACACCATATATTTT; clone size: .; V gene: TRBV29-1; J gene: TRBJ1-3; D gene: .
CDR3 protein: CASSIDFQGPEAFF; CDR3 DNA: TGTGCCAGTAGTATAGATTTCCAGGGTCCTGAAGCTTTCTTT; clone size: .; V gene: TRBV19; J gene: TRBJ1-1; D gene: .
CDR3 protein: CASSIDRGPYEQYF; CDR3 DNA: TGTGCCAGCAGCATCGACAGGGGTCCCTACGAGCAGTACTTC; clone size: .; V gene: TRBV7-2; J gene: TRBJ2-7; D gene: TRBD1
CDR3 protein: CASSVTASGYEQYF; CDR3 DNA: TGTGCCAGCAGCGTAACTGCTAGCGGATACGAGCAGTACTTC; clone size: .; V gene: TRBV9; J gene: TRBJ2-7; D gene: TRBD2
CDR3 protein: CASSLTWGGGYEQYF; CDR3 DNA: TGCGCCAGCAGCTTGACGTGGGGGGGAGGTTACGAGCAGTACTTC; clone size: .; V gene: TRBV5-1; J gene: TRBJ2-7; D gene: TRBD2
CDR3 protein: CASSPDGRGRARNEQFF; CDR3 DNA: TGTGCCAGTAGTCCAGACGGTCGCGGGAGGGCAAGAAATGAGCAGTTCTTC; clone size: .; V gene: TRBV19; J gene: TRBJ2-1; D gene: TRBD2
CDR3 protein: CAITTGAYEQYF; CDR3 DNA: TGTGCCATCACGACAGGGGCCTACGAGCAGTACTTC; clone size: .; V gene: TRBV10-3; J gene: TRBJ2-7; D gene: TRBD1
CDR3 protein: CATSDDRDNEQFF; CDR3 DNA: TGTGCCACCAGCGATGACAGAGACAATGAGCAGTTCTTC; clone size: .; V gene: TRBV24-1; J gene: TRBJ2-1; D gene: .
CDR3 protein: CASSRDRSDSPLHF; CDR3 DNA: TGTGCCAGCAGCCGGGACAGGTCTGATTCACCCCTCCACTTT; clone size: .; V gene: TRBV5-4; J gene: TRBJ1-6; D gene: TRBD1
CDR3 protein: CSASARLSSYNSPLHF; CDR3 DNA: TGCAGTGCTAGTGCCAGACTAAGCTCCTATAATTCACCCCTCCACTTT; clone size: few; V gene: TRBV20-1; J gene: TRBJ1-6; D gene: .
CDR3 protein: CASSQRGLYGYTF; CDR3 DNA: TGTGCCAGCAGCCAAAGAGGACTGTATGGCTACACCTTC; clone size: .; V gene: TRBV7-2; J gene: TRBJ1-2; D gene: .
CDR3 protein: CASSSSVSPYNEQFF; CDR3 DNA: TGTGCCAGCAGTTCGTCGGTAAGCCCATACAATGAGCAGTTCTTC; clone size: .; V gene: TRBV28; J gene: TRBJ2-1; D gene: .
CDR3 protein: CASSPSGGSYEQYF; CDR3 DNA: TGTGCCAGCAGTCCCAGCGGGGGCTCCTACGAGCAGTACTTC; clone size: .; V gene: TRBV6-5; J gene: TRBJ2-7; D gene: TRBD2
CDR3 protein: CAISESRGTGNTEAFF; CDR3 DNA: TGTGCCATCAGTGAGTCCAGGGGTACAGGCAACACTGAAGCTTTCTTT; clone size: few; V gene: TRBV10-3; J gene: TRBJ1-1; D gene: .
CDR3 protein: CASRSLDSSSYNEQFF; CDR3 DNA: TGTGCCAGCAGGTCGCTGGACAGCAGCTCCTACAATGAGCAGTTCTTC; clone size: .; V gene: TRBV28; J gene: TRBJ2-1; D gene: .
CDR3 protein: CALEGRVYQETQYF; CDR3 DNA: TGTGCCTTGGAAGGGAGGGTCTACCAAGAGACCCAGTACTTC; clone size: .; V gene: TRBV30; J gene: TRBJ2-5; D gene: TRBD2
CDR3 protein: CASRDRWANTEAFF; CDR3 DNA: TGTGCCAGCAGGGACAGGTGGGCGAACACTGAAGCTTTCTTT; clone size: once; V gene: TRBV6-5; J gene: TRBJ1-1; D gene: TRBD1
CDR3 protein: CASSLGTAYSNQPQHF; CDR3 DNA: TGTGCCAGCAGTTTAGGGACAGCTTATAGCAATCAGCCCCAGCATTTT; clone size: .; V gene: TRBV28; J gene: TRBJ1-5; D gene: TRBD1
CDR3 protein: CASSLAGTGALRQYF; CDR3 DNA: TGTGCCAGCAGCTTGGCCGGGACAGGGGCCCTCAGGCAGTACTTC; clone size: .; V gene: TRBV5-6; J gene: TRBJ2-7; D gene: TRBD1
CDR3 protein: CASSEGPHEQYF; CDR3 DNA: TGTGCCAGCAGTGAGGGGCCCCACGAGCAGTACTTC; clone size: once; V gene: TRBV6-1; J gene: TRBJ2-7; D gene: .